The 19 T cell receptor beta chains below were found in one sample sequenced in a study of CD8+ T cells in alopecia areata. Treatment defined: oral pan-JAK inhibitor, 5-10 mg twice daily. Sequencing used cDNA as its template, made by extracting RNA and reverse transcribing it. Only in-frame clones appear in the TCRdb table, and some are missing; sequencing was by immunoSEQ multiplex PCR. This sample has roughly 60,000 clones; around 46% occur once, and the top ten carry about a fifth. The source material was CD8+ T cells sorted from blood, sampled at approximately week 37, from a patient treated with tofacitinib. These receptors came from a human donor with alopecia areata.

In its sample, this clone was seen a few times. Other DNA sequences in the same sample also yield this CDR3. The chain has TRBV18 and TRBJ2-2; no clear D gene. Germline CDR1 KGHSH, CDR2 LQKENI. V lost 2 bases and J 6 bases, leaving 4 bases between the germline ends. This CDR3 has 12 residues. As DNA, the CDR3 is TGTGCCAGCTCACCAGGCGCCGGGGAGCTGTTTTTT. Its protein is CASSPGAGELFF. Looking up the rest from reference TRBV18 and TRBJ2-2 gives the full variable domain: NAGVMQNPRHLVRRRGQEARLRCSPMKGHSHVYWYRQLPEEGLKFMVYLQKENIIDESGMPKERFSAEFPKEGPSILRIQQVVRGDSAAYFCASSPGAGELFFGEGSRLTVL.

This clone turned up a few times. J is TRBJ2-2 and V is TRBV5-6, with 10 bases aligning to TRBD2. The CDR3 has 14 residues. Germline CDR1 and CDR2: SGHDT and YYEEEE. V was clipped by 5 bases and J by 6 bases; unmatched bases: 4. CDR3 DNA: TGTGCCAGCAGAGCGGGAGGGGACGCCGGGGAGCTGTTTTTT. Translation gives CASRAGGDAGELFF.

J is TRBJ2-1 and V is TRBV29-1; TRBD2 might be the D (6 bases). V gave up 4 bases and J gave up 6 bases, with 13 bases separating them. The CDR3 has 13 amino acids. Germline CDR1 is SQVTM and CDR2 is ANQGSEA. The CDR3, as DNA: TGCAGCGTTGCTCATGCGGGGCCCAATGAGCAGTTCTTC. Protein sequence: CSVAHAGPNEQFF.

In DNA, the CDR3 is TGTGCCAGCAGTTACACGGCGGCCTATGAAGCTTTCTTT. Its translation is CASSYTAAYEAFF. The chain carries TRBV6-5 and TRBJ1-1; D is undetermined. Trimming left V 2 bases short and J 7 bases short, with 11 bases between. Germline V gene sequence: CDR1 MNHEY, CDR2 SVGAGI. CDR3 length equals 13 residues.

The chain is built from TRBV2 and TRBJ2-7; D perhaps matches TRBD2 (5 bases). With 8 bases removed from V and 3 bases from J, the gap between germline ends came to 11 bases. Germline-derived CDR1 and CDR2 are SNHLY and FYNNEI. The CDR3 has 12 amino acids. This chain's CDR3 is CASGVGSYEQYF. Here the CDR3 DNA reads TGTGCCAGCGGGGTAGGGAGCTACGAGCAGTACTTC.

This chain joins TRBV29-1 and TRBJ2-3; TRBD2 aligns across 11 bases. CDR1 is SQVTM and CDR2 is ANQGSEA in the germline V gene. The length of the CDR3 is 13 residues. CDR3 protein: CRLAGGSSDTQYF. CDR3 nucleotides: TGCAGGCTAGCGGGAGGATCCTCAGATACGCAGTATTTT.

The chain combines TRBV9 with TRBJ2-7; 10 nucleotides agree with TRBD2. CDR1 is SGDLS, CDR2 YYNGEE, per germline. This CDR3 is 16 amino acids long. The ends lost 4 bases at V and 1 base at J; junction bases unmatched: 8. Here the CDR3 reads CASSNPTSGLSYEQYF. The CDR3 region has the DNA TGTGCCAGCAGCAACCCGACTAGCGGGCTTTCCTACGAGCAGTACTTC.

This clone was observed a handful of times. The gene calls are TRBV27 and TRBJ2-7; TRBD1 aligns across 10 bases. This CDR3 is 15 amino acids long. Losses at the gene ends were 4 bases for V and 4 bases for J; bases not matched to a gene: 7. Germline V gene data show CDR1 as MNHEY and CDR2 as SMNVEV (reference sequence). CDR3 region: CASSSGTGASYEQYF. CDR3 nucleotides: TGTGCCAGCAGTTCTGGGACAGGGGCTTCGTACGAGCAGTACTTC.

The chain recombines TRBV2 with TRBJ2-1; 10 positions match TRBD2. Germline V gene data show CDR1 as SNHLY and CDR2 as FYNNEI. The CDR3 covers 14 residues. The ends lost 2 bases at V and 7 bases at J; junction bases unmatched: 2. The chain's CDR3 is CASSELAGVNEQFF. DNA for the CDR3: TGTGCCAGCAGTGAACTAGCGGGAGTGAATGAGCAGTTCTTC. Complete variable domain (other parts from reference TRBV2 and TRBJ2-1): EPEVTQTPSHQVTQMGQEVILRCVPISNHLYFYWYRQILGQKVEFLVSFYNNEISEKSEIFDDQFSVERPDGSNFTLKIRSTKLEDSAMYFCASSELAGVNEQFFGPGTRLTVL.

This clone has more than one count but fewer than ten. V and J are TRBV29-1 and TRBJ2-7, with TRBD2 identical over 8 bases. From germline, CDR1 is SQVTM and CDR2 ANQGSEA. After removal of 6 bases from V and 2 bases from J, the junction contained 9 bases not matched to a gene. The CDR3 is 14 amino acids. CDR3: CSVTLSGTPYEQYF. In nucleotides, the CDR3 is TGCAGCGTAACTCTTAGCGGGACCCCCTACGAGCAGTACTTC.

V usage is TRBV4-1 and J usage is TRBJ1-5; perhaps TRBD1 as D (6 bases). The V end lost 0 bases, the J end lost 4 bases, and 13 bases lay between the germline ends. CDR1 MGHRA and CDR2 YSYEKL come from the germline V gene. The CDR3 runs to 16 residues. The CDR3 DNA reads as TGCGCCAGCAGCCAAGAATGGGGGGCCGAGAATCAGCCCCAGCATTTT. Translated: CASSQEWGAENQPQHF.

The J gene is TRBJ1-2, the V gene TRBV29-1, with D tentatively TRBD1 (6 bases). The V end lost 3 bases, the J end lost 5 bases, and 16 bases lay between the germline ends. The length of the CDR3 is 14 residues. CDR1 and CDR2 (germline): SQVTM, ANQGSEA. The CDR3 DNA is TGCAGCGTTGAGGGACATGGACAAATTTATGGCTACACCTTC. The encoded protein is CSVEGHGQIYGYTF.

There are a few counts of this clone. The V and J genes are TRBV19 and TRBJ2-1; weak D call: TRBD1 (5 bases). The CDR3 spans 14 residues. V was trimmed by 3 bases and J by 4 bases, leaving 10 bases between them. Germline lookup yields CDR1 LNHDA and CDR2 SQIVND (reference sequence). CDR3 nucleotides: TGTGCCAGTAGTATCGTGGACACTTACAATGAGCAGTTCTTC. Translated, it gives CASSIVDTYNEQFF.

CDR3 amino acids: CASSLGPLPQHF. The CDR3 coding sequence is TGTGCCAGCAGCTTAGGCCCGCTACCCCAGCATTTT. V gene TRBV7-9 combines with J gene TRBJ1-5; no clear D gene. The CDR3 has 12 residues. Germline V gene lookup returns CDR1 SEHNR and CDR2 FQNEAQ (reference sequence). Trimming pared 1 base from V and 10 bases from J, leaving 8 bases between.

The sample holds one count of this clone. V usage is TRBV27 and J usage is TRBJ2-1, with TRBD2 matching over 7 bases. V dropped 3 bases and J dropped 5; count of bases not matched to a gene: 4. Germline CDR1 and CDR2: MNHEY and SMNVEV (reference sequence). The CDR3 consists of 14 residues. The CDR3 nucleotides read TGTGCCAGCAGTTTTCGGGACTACGACAATGAGCAGTTCTTC. Translated: CASSFRDYDNEQFF.

This clone occurred a few times. The chain carries TRBV4-1 and TRBJ2-5; 11 nucleotides align to TRBD1. The CDR3 contains 15 residues. J gave up 5 bases and V 3 bases, and 5 bases lay outside the gene matches. The germline V gene has CDR1 MGHRA and CDR2 YSYEKL. CDR3 sequence (DNA): TGCGCCAGCAGCCATAGGACAGGGGGCGTGGAGACCCAGTACTTC. This gives the protein CASSHRTGGVETQYF.

The chain links TRBV27 to TRBJ2-7; 15 positions match TRBD2. V gave up 5 bases and J gave up 3 bases; unmatched junction bases: 8. Germline values: CDR1 MNHEY, CDR2 SMNVEV (reference sequence). The CDR3 is 17 amino acids. In nucleotides, the CDR3 is TGTGCCAGCAGTACACGGACTAGCGGGAGGGCGATCTACGAGCAGTACTTC. This sequence encodes CASSTRTSGRAIYEQYF.

The chain uses TRBV7-9 and TRBJ2-2, with TRBD2 matching 12 bases. This CDR3 is built from 16 residues. The germline CDR1 and CDR2 sequences are SEHNR and FQNEAQ (reference sequence). Losses at the gene ends were 5 bases for V and 6 bases for J; bases not matched to a gene: 7. The CDR3 DNA follows: TGTGCCAGCAGCGGGACTAGCGGGCCTCGCGCCGGGGAGCTGTTTTTT. It yields the protein CASSGTSGPRAGELFF.

This clone turned up a few times. CDR3 bases: TGCGCCAGCAGCCAAGCCTTCGGCTCACAAATCTCCGAGCAGTACTTC. Translation gives CASSQAFGSQISEQYF. The chain combines TRBV4-3 with TRBJ2-7; D gene ambiguous. V shed 1 base and J shed 6 bases, with 19 bases lying between them. Germline V CDR1 and CDR2: LGHNA, YSLEER. The CDR3 covers 16 residues.